Below are 29 T cell receptor beta chains sequenced from a single sample in a study of cytomegalovirus exposure and HLA in healthy donors. Primers: 60 Vbeta forward and 13 Jbeta reverse. The method was immunoSEQ multiplex PCR; TCRdb's version includes in-frame clones alone and lacks a portion of them. The data show approximately 140,000 clones, 82% seen once. The sequencing input was PBMCs. These receptors originate from a male donor in good health and CMV-seronegative.

This chain links TRBV4-3 with TRBJ2-5; 9 bases fit TRBD2. Germline assignment: CDR1 LGHNA and CDR2 YSLEER. V lost 4 bases, J lost 5 bases, and 11 bases stayed unmatched. The CDR3 totals 16 residues. The CDR3 region is CASSPSPGLAAETQYF. CDR3 bases: TGCGCCAGCAGCCCATCACCGGGACTAGCCGCGGAGACCCAGTACTTC.

This clone appeared a few times. The chain uses TRBV5-5 and TRBJ2-1; 7 nucleotides align to TRBD2. V gave up 5 bases and J gave up 7 bases; unmatched junction bases: 6. Per germline, CDR1 SGHKS and CDR2 YYEKEE (reference sequence). This CDR3 comprises 13 residues. The CDR3 is CASRRGGVNEQFF. In nucleotides, the CDR3 is TGTGCCAGCAGGAGGGGAGGGGTGAATGAGCAGTTCTTC.

The chain employs TRBV18 and TRBJ2-7; 8 nucleotides match TRBD1. Trimming took 6 bases from V and 4 from J; bases not matched to a gene: 11. The CDR3 length is 15 residues. The germline V gene encodes CDR1 KGHSH and CDR2 LQKENI. The CDR3 spells CASSYRETGVYEQYF. CDR3 DNA sequence: TGTGCCAGCTCCTACAGGGAGACAGGGGTATACGAGCAGTACTTC.

The V and J genes are TRBV2 and TRBJ1-1, with 9 bases matching TRBD1. CDR1 is SNHLY, CDR2 FYNNEI, per germline. The CDR3 has 16 amino acids. V lost 1 base to trimming and J lost 1 base; unmatched junction nucleotides: 4. The CDR3 DNA reads TGTGCCAGCAGTGAAGGGCCGACAGGGGGGAACACTGAAGCTTTCTTT. It translates to CASSEGPTGGNTEAFF.

Only a few counts were recorded for this clone. The chain uses TRBV6-1 and TRBJ2-7; 8 bases are shared with TRBD2. The ends lost 2 bases at V and 6 bases at J; junction bases unmatched: 15. CDR1 MNHNS and CDR2 SASEGT come from the germline V gene. The CDR3 is made up of 17 amino acids. In DNA form, the CDR3 reads TGTGCCAGCAGTGAACAACTCATACTAAGCGGGAGTTCCGAGCAGTACTTC. It translates to CASSEQLILSGSSEQYF.

This clone occurred once. V is TRBV28 and J is TRBJ2-1, with 9 bases matching TRBD2. J was trimmed by 10 bases and V by 8 bases; bases with no gene match: 6. The CDR3 contains 12 residues. Germline V gene sequence: CDR1 MDHEN, CDR2 SYDVKM. The CDR3 loop is CASGAGLAEQFF. The CDR3 DNA sequence: TGTGCCAGCGGTGCAGGACTAGCGGAGCAGTTCTTC.

The V gene is TRBV7-2, the J gene TRBJ2-1, with no clear D. Trimming left V 1 base short and J 7 bases short, with 8 bases between. Germline values: CDR1 SGHTA, CDR2 FQGNSA. The CDR3 runs 13 residues. CDR3 amino acids: CASSLVRENEQFF. The CDR3 nucleotides read TGTGCCAGCAGCTTAGTCCGAGAGAATGAGCAGTTCTTC.

The genes are TRBV5-6 and TRBJ2-2; no definite D call. The CDR3 has 14 residues. V lost 3 bases and J lost 7, with 13 bases in between. Germline V gene lookup returns CDR1 SGHDT and CDR2 YYEEEE. The CDR3 nucleotides read TGTGCCAGCAGCTGGTCAGAGCGCGGCGGGGAGCTGTTTTTT. Translated, it gives CASSWSERGGELFF.

The chain links TRBV6-6 to TRBJ2-1; no clear D. This CDR3 comprises 16 residues. Germline V CDR1 and CDR2: MNHNY, SVGAGI (reference sequence). With 6 bases removed from V and 6 bases from J, the gap between germline ends came to 21 bases. The CDR3 is CASSLRSQVVSNEQFF. The CDR3 DNA is TGTGCCAGCAGCCTTCGATCGCAGGTAGTCTCCAATGAGCAGTTCTTC.

This chain joins TRBV5-6 and TRBJ2-7; TRBD1 matches 9 bases. The V and J ends lost 6 bases and 5 bases, in that order; junction bases with no gene match: 9. CDR1 is SGHDT and CDR2 is YYEEEE in the germline V gene. The CDR3 is 14 amino acids. CDR3 region: CASTGWDRDHEQYF. For the CDR3, the DNA is TGTGCCAGCACCGGGTGGGACAGGGACCACGAGCAGTACTTC.

The rearrangement joins TRBV9 to TRBJ1-1; D call uncertain. CDR1 SGDLS and CDR2 YYNGEE come from the germline V gene. The CDR3 runs 14 residues. V lost 4 bases, J lost 4 bases, and 14 bases lay in between. The CDR3 bases are TGTGCCAGCAGCTCGGAGACCTGGTCCACTGAAGCTTTCTTT. The encoded protein is CASSSETWSTEAFF.

V gene TRBV27 combines with J gene TRBJ2-7, with 7 bases matching TRBD2. V was clipped by 4 bases and J by 0 bases; unmatched bases: 6. The length of the CDR3 is 15 residues. The germline CDR1 and CDR2 sequences are MNHEY and SMNVEV (reference sequence). CDR3: CASSWAGLSSYEQYF. The CDR3 nucleotides are TGTGCCAGCAGTTGGGCGGGACTATCCTCCTACGAGCAGTACTTC.

This chain joins TRBV18 and TRBJ1-5; 7 positions match TRBD1. CDR3 length: 13 amino acids. Trimming cost V 5 bases and J 2 bases; bases outside gene matches: 0. CDR1 is KGHSH, CDR2 LQKENI, per germline. The CDR3 DNA reads as TGTGCCAGCTCAGGACAGGGCAATCAGCCCCAGCATTTT. It yields the protein CASSGQGNQPQHF.

This clone was recorded a few times. The chain employs TRBV2 and TRBJ2-5; 9 nucleotides align to TRBD2. CDR1 and CDR2 (germline): SNHLY, FYNNEI. This CDR3 is built from 14 residues. V was clipped by 10 bases and J by 4 bases; unmatched bases: 10. The CDR3 DNA reads as TGTGCCATCGGGCGCGGGAGGGCCGTAGAGACCCAGTACTTC. Translated: CAIGRGRAVETQYF.

In regard to this clone: Other DNA sequences in the sample encode the same CDR3. In DNA, the CDR3 is TGTGCCAGCAGTTACTCCGAGTCGGGGGCCAACGTCCTGACTTTC. It translates to CASSYSESGANVLTF. This chain uses TRBV6-5 with TRBJ2-6; D remains ambiguous. Trimming left V 0 bases short and J 4 bases short, with 7 bases between. The CDR3 is 15 residues long. The germline V gene encodes CDR1 MNHEY and CDR2 SVGAGI.

The rearrangement links TRBV11-2 to TRBJ2-2; 10 nucleotides line up with TRBD2. J was trimmed by 2 bases and V by 4 bases; bases with no gene match: 10. The CDR3 consists of 18 residues. From germline, CDR1 is SGHAT and CDR2 FQNNGV. CDR3 region: CASSSPRVAGGNTGELFF. The CDR3 nucleotides are TGTGCCAGCAGCTCCCCTCGTGTAGCGGGAGGCAACACCGGGGAGCTGTTTTTT.

The chain combines TRBV28 with TRBJ1-2; D is possibly TRBD1 (5 bases). CDR3 length: 11 residues. Trimming took off 5 bases at V and 7 bases at J, with 8 bases between the two ends. CDR1 MDHEN and CDR2 SYDVKM come from the germline V gene. The CDR3 nucleotides are TGTGCCAGCAGTATAGGGGTTGGCTACACCTTC. It is translated as CASSIGVGYTF.

J is TRBJ2-1 and V is TRBV5-6; D gene ambiguous. The CDR3 extends over 12 amino acids. Trimming removed 2 bases at V and 5 bases at J, with 5 bases between. Germline CDR1 SGHDT, CDR2 YYEEEE. The CDR3 nucleotides are TGTGCCAGCAGCTTTGAGAACAATGAGCAGTTCTTC. Translation: CASSFENNEQFF. Full variable domain (rest looked up from reference TRBV5-6 and TRBJ2-1): DAGVTQSPTHLIKTRGQQVTLRCSPKSGHDTVSWYQQALGQGPQFIFQYYEEEERQRGNFPDRFSGHQFPNYSSELNVNALLLGDSALYLCASSFENNEQFFGPGTRLTVL.

The rearrangement links TRBV7-3 to TRBJ2-2; the D gene is possibly TRBD1 (5 bases). The ends were cut back, 3 bases at V and 2 bases at J, with 13 bases in the middle. Germline loops: CDR1 SGHTA, CDR2 FQGTGA. The CDR3 sequence is 16 residues long. The CDR3 loop is CASSLISTVNTGELFF. CDR3 DNA sequence: TGTGCCAGCAGCTTGATTTCGACAGTAAACACCGGGGAGCTGTTTTTT.

The chain uses TRBV18 and TRBJ1-1, with a possible D match to TRBD1 (5 bases). This CDR3 comprises 13 residues. Trimming pared 6 bases from V and 4 bases from J, leaving 12 bases between. Germline V gene sequence: CDR1 KGHSH, CDR2 LQKENI. The CDR3 sequence: CASSRGQGTEAFF. In nucleotides, the CDR3 is TGTGCCAGCTCGCGAGGTCAGGGCACTGAAGCTTTCTTT.

This clone appeared a few times. The chain links TRBV28 to TRBJ2-2, with D possibly being TRBD2 (6 bases). Between the trimmed V and J ends, which lost 2 bases and 3 bases, there was a span of 10 bases. The germline CDR1 and CDR2 sequences are MDHEN and SYDVKM. This CDR3 is 15 amino acids long. The CDR3 DNA reads as TGTGCCAGCAGTTTAGCGGAGGGTGACACCGGGGAGCTGTTTTTT. Translated: CASSLAEGDTGELFF.

CDR3 amino acids: CASSHGLSSYEQYF. Written as DNA, the CDR3 is TGCGCCAGCAGCCACGGACTGTCGTCCTACGAGCAGTACTTC. The chain uses TRBV4-3 and TRBJ2-7; D perhaps matches TRBD2 (5 bases). The germline V and J ends were trimmed by 3 bases and 1 base, with 10 bases remaining between them. The CDR3 runs to 14 residues. Germline loops: CDR1 LGHNA, CDR2 YSLEER.

The gene calls are TRBV5-6 and TRBJ1-5; TRBD1 agrees at 7 bases. The CDR3 length is 15 residues. V shed 3 bases and J 3 bases; nucleotides not matched to a gene: 6. Germline V gene sequence: CDR1 SGHDT, CDR2 YYEEEE. CDR3 nucleotide sequence: TGTGCCAGCAGCTGGGAGGACAGGCTCAATCAGCCCCAGCATTTT. Protein: CASSWEDRLNQPQHF.

J is TRBJ2-7 and V is TRBV7-3; TRBD2 aligns across 12 bases. V lost 5 bases and J lost 6; bases outside the gene matches: 8. The CDR3 covers 15 residues. Germline values: CDR1 SGHTA, CDR2 FQGTGA. The CDR3 is CASSPTSGSTGEQYF. CDR3 DNA sequence: TGTGCCAGCAGCCCGACTAGCGGGAGCACGGGCGAGCAGTACTTC.

The chain combines TRBV5-1 with TRBJ2-7, with TRBD2 identical over 11 bases. The V segment lost 4 bases and the J segment 5 bases; nucleotides outside the gene matches: 14. CDR3 length: 17 residues. The germline CDR1 and CDR2 sequences are SGHRS and YFSETQ. CDR3 amino acids: CASSARPTSGSTDEQYF. The CDR3 DNA follows: TGCGCCAGCAGCGCCCGTCCTACTAGCGGGAGTACCGACGAGCAGTACTTC. Looking up the rest from reference TRBV5-1 and TRBJ2-7 gives the full variable domain: KAGVTQTPRYLIKTRGQQVTLSCSPISGHRSVSWYQQTPGQGLQFLFEYFSETQRNKGNFPGRFSGRQFSNSRSEMNVSTLELGDSALYLCASSARPTSGSTDEQYFGPGTRLTVT.

The genes are TRBV5-5 and TRBJ2-5; D not resolved. The V gene lost 0 bases and the J gene lost 6 bases, with 12 bases spanning the gap. Germline lookup yields CDR1 SGHKS and CDR2 YYEKEE (reference sequence). This CDR3 is 14 amino acids long. In DNA, the CDR3 is TGTGCCAGCAGCTTGGGTTTTGGCACCCAGACCCAGTACTTC. Translation gives CASSLGFGTQTQYF.

The chain joins TRBV11-3 to TRBJ2-3; TRBD2 might be the D (6 bases). Germline V gives CDR1 SGHNT, CDR2 YENEEA. This CDR3 comprises 15 residues. Trimming removed 7 bases from V and 2 bases from J, with 16 bases in between. The CDR3 reads CASKAGSADTDTQYF. The CDR3 DNA reads as TGTGCCAGCAAGGCCGGGAGTGCAGACACAGATACGCAGTATTTT.

The chain uses TRBV4-3 and TRBJ1-2, with a tentative D call TRBD1 (5 bases). Per germline, CDR1 LGHNA and CDR2 YSLEER. Trimming took off 0 bases at V and 8 bases at J, with 16 bases between the two ends. The CDR3 totals 15 residues. DNA of the CDR3: TGCGCCAGCAGCCAAGACTTAGGACACCCTGGCGGCTACACCTTC. As protein: CASSQDLGHPGGYTF.

As regards this clone: Relative to the germline gene, one junction end is altered; a read error may explain this. The gene calls are TRBV7-9 and TRBJ2-7; TRBD1 aligns across 11 bases. CDR3 length equals 16 residues. The germline V gene encodes CDR1 SEHNR and CDR2 FQNEAQ (reference sequence). CDR3 nucleotides: TGTTCCAGCAGCTCAGGGACAGGGGGGCCTTCCTACGAGCAGTACTTC. Its translation: CSSSSGTGGPSYEQYF.